This TCR beta chain stems from a study of beta chain features in type 1 diabetes. Concerning this clone itself: Its antigen is currently unknown.

Overall study findings and caveats: Shortening of TCRB CDR3s, moderate but significant, appeared in all four CD4+ subsets of Type 1 diabetes patients. Researchers caution that PCR might favor shorter templates, equally among patients and controls.

Averaging around 120 mL, one heparinised blood draw was given by each donor. Reverse transcribing all isolated RNA meant expressed TCRB transcripts were sequenced. The repertoire was sequenced with immunoSEQ multiplex PCR; TCRdb's copy has only in-frame clones and lacks some. The sample consists of 160,000 or so clones, roughly 9% of them appearing once. The length of the CDR3 is 15 residues. The germline gives CDR1 GTSNPN, CDR2 SVGIG (reference sequence). With 0 bases clipped from V and 8 bases from J, the junction kept 8 bases outside the gene matches. The chain links TRBV30 to TRBJ2-2; 8 bases line up with TRBD1. Sequenced input: central memory CD4+ T cells from blood. The receptor comes from a woman aged 25 to 39 with type 1 diabetes. Here the CDR3 reads CAWSVLGTGLGELFF. CDR3 nucleotides: TGTGCCTGGAGTGTACTAGGGACAGGTCTGGGGGAGCTGTTTTTT.